One T cell receptor (beta chain) is described in this entry. Its antigen is unknown. This record comes from a study of shared clonotypes between healthy human individuals. The V and J ends lost 0 bases and 1 base respectively, with 10 bases between them. This CDR3 has 16 residues. The germline gives CDR1 SGDLS, CDR2 YYNGEE. Points from the study as a whole: Apart from blood, nothing was sampled; tissue repertoires likely differ.

Everyone who donated was a Caucasian adult who lived in Nashville, Tennessee. Assay: immunoSEQ multiplex PCR; the TCRdb copy retains only in-frame clones and omits some. The data show around 340,000 clones, around 79% seen once. This TCR came from a man aged 25 to 40 in good health. The chain is built from TRBV9 and TRBJ2-2, with unresolved D. Sequencing input: memory CD4+ T cells sorted from blood. Subset described: CD45RA-negative fraction. The CDR3 region is CASSVVAGMNTGELFF. CDR3 in DNA: TGTGCCAGCAGCGTAGTGGCAGGAATGAACACCGGGGAGCTGTTTTTT.